Below, 7 T cell receptor beta chains from the same sample are listed, as sequenced in a study of cytomegalovirus exposure and HLA in healthy donors. Researchers ran the PCR with 60 Vbeta and 13 Jbeta primers. Method: immunoSEQ multiplex PCR; TCRdb's copy keeps in-frame clones and lacks some. The table includes more than 95,000 clones, approximately 73% detected once. Sequenced: PBMCs. These receptors were taken from a man in his fifties or sixties in good health and CMV-seropositive.

V and J are TRBV28 and TRBJ2-5; 12 bases fit TRBD1. The germline CDR1 and CDR2 sequences are MDHEN and SYDVKM. This CDR3 region has 18 residues. The junction had 9 bases not matched to a gene; V was cut back by 3 bases and J by 1 base. The CDR3 DNA is TGTGCCAGCAGTTTCGCCGGGACAGGGGGCCCTTCCCAAGAGACCCAGTACTTC. This sequence encodes CASSFAGTGGPSQETQYF.

The V and J genes are TRBV10-2 and TRBJ2-5; D unresolved. The CDR3 is made up of 14 amino acids. Trimming cost V 5 bases and J 1 base, with 11 bases left between them. Germline lookup yields CDR1 WSHSY and CDR2 SAAADI. The CDR3 bases are TGCGCCAGCAGTCCCGTTCAGGTCCAAGAGACCCAGTACTTC. Residues: CASSPVQVQETQYF.

The V call is TRBV12-5, the J call TRBJ2-1, with 9 bases that match TRBD2. Germline V gene lookup returns CDR1 LGHNT and CDR2 FRNRAP. V trimming: 1 base; J trimming: 7 bases; junction bases outside the gene matches: 5. The CDR3 runs 15 residues. The CDR3 sequence is CASGLEAGGWNEQFF. The CDR3 DNA reads TGTGCTAGTGGTTTGGAGGCGGGGGGGTGGAATGAGCAGTTCTTC.

This rearrangement joins TRBV18 to TRBJ2-7; 9 nucleotides line up with TRBD1. Germline trimming cut 5 bases from V and 6 bases from J; bases unmatched to any gene: 5. CDR1 and CDR2 (germline): KGHSH, LQKENI. This CDR3 has 13 amino acids. The CDR3 bases are TGTGCCAGCTCAACCACAGGGGGCAGCGAGCAGTACTTC. It specifies CASSTTGGSEQYF.

For the CDR3, the DNA is TGTGCCAGTAGTCTCTCACAGACAGGGGTGAATGAGCAGTTCTTC. Its protein product is CASSLSQTGVNEQFF. The chain couples TRBV19 to TRBJ2-1; 8 positions match TRBD1. This CDR3 is 15 amino acids long. CDR1 is LNHDA, CDR2 SQIVND, per germline (reference sequence). Losses at the gene ends were 5 bases for V and 7 bases for J; bases not matched to a gene: 10.

CDR3 amino acids: CASSWTGTVSGANVLTF. The CDR3 nucleotides read TGCGCCAGCAGCTGGACCGGGACAGTTTCCGGGGCCAACGTCCTGACTTTC. The genes are TRBV5-1 and TRBJ2-6; 7 bases map to TRBD1. From germline, CDR1 is SGHRS and CDR2 YFSETQ. Trimming cost V 3 bases and J 4 bases; bases outside gene matches: 10. The CDR3 totals 17 residues.

The chain employs TRBV6-1 and TRBJ2-7, with D possibly being TRBD2 (5 bases). The CDR3 has 13 amino acids. Germline V gene data show CDR1 as MNHNS and CDR2 as SASEGT. The ends were cut back, 8 bases at V and 3 bases at J, with 14 bases in the middle. The CDR3 sequence: CASQEGRDYEQYF. In DNA form, the CDR3 reads TGTGCCAGCCAGGAAGGACGGGACTACGAGCAGTACTTC.